The TCR beta chain under discussion was sequenced for a study of T cells in women clearing cervical HPV infection. Study context: Controls were women whose single incident HPV16 infection cleared within 12 months without precancer or cancer. Case blood was drawn when the lesion was first found; control blood after infection became undetectable.

A word on this clone: The CDR3 goes on 3 residues after the read ends, and that part is filled in from the germline J gene.

Generated by immunoSEQ multiplex PCR, the TCRdb table keeps only in-frame clones and is missing some. This sample's clone table lists tens of thousands of clones. The CDR3 is made up of 13 amino acids. V dropped 3 bases and J dropped 4 bases, with 6 bases sitting between them. Germline lookup yields CDR1 LNHDA and CDR2 SQIVND (reference sequence). Prevalent HPV16 infections were excluded; only incident single HPV16 infections included. The source of this sequence is a woman aged 18 to 75 with a cervical HPV16 infection that either progressed to CIN3+ or cleared (not recorded which). Source material: blood buffy coat. The V gene is TRBV19, the J gene TRBJ2-2; possible D gene TRBD1, 5 bases. The CDR3 here is CASSIQGTGELFF. Incomplete CDR3 DNA: TGTGCCAGTAGTATCCAGGGCACCGGGGAG. Full variable domain (missing parts from reference TRBV19 and TRBJ2-2): DGGITQSPKYLFRKEGQNVTLSCEQNLNHDAMYWYRQDPGQGLRLIYYSQIVNDFQKGDIAEGYSVSREKKESFPLTVTSAQKNPTAFYLCASSIQGTGELFFGEGSRLTVL.